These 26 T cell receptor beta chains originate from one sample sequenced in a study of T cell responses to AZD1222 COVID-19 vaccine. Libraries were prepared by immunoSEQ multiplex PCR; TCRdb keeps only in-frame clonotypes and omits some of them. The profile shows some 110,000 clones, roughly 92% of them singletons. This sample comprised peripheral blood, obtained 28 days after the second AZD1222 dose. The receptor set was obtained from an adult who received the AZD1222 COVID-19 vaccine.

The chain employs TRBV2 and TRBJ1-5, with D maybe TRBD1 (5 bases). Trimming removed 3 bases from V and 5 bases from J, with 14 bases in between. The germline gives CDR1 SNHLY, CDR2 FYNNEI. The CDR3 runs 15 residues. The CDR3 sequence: CASSDVQGKDQPQHF. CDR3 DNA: TGTGCCAGCAGTGATGTGCAGGGCAAAGATCAGCCCCAGCATTTT.

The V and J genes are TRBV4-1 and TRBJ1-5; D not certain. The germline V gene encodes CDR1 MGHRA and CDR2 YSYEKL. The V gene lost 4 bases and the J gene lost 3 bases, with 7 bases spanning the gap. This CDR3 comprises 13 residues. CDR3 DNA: TGCGCCAGCAGCCTAAGGTACAATCAGCCCCAGCATTTT. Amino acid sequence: CASSLRYNQPQHF.

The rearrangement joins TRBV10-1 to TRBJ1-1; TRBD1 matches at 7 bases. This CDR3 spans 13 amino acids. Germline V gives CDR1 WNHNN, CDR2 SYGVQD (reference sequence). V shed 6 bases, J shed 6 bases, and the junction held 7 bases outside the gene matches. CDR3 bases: TGCGCCAGCAGCCAGACAGGGAGAGCTGAAGCTTTCTTT. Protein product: CASSQTGRAEAFF.

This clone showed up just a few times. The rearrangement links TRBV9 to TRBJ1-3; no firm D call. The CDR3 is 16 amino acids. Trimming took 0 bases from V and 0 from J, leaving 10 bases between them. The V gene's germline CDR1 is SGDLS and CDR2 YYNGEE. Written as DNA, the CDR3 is TGTGCCAGCAGCGTAGGGAGGGATATCTCTGGAAACACCATATATTTT. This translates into CASSVGRDISGNTIYF.

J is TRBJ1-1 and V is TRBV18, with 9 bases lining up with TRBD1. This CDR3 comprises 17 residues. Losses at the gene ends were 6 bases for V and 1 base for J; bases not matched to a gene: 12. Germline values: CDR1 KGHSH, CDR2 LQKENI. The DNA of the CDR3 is TGTGCCAGCTCTTGGGGACAGGGAGGTTCCGCGAACACTGAAGCTTTCTTT. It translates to CASSWGQGGSANTEAFF.

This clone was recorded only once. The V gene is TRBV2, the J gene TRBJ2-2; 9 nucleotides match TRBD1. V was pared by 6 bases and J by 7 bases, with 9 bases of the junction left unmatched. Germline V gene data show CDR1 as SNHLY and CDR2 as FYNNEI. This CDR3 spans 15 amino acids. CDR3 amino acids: CASRDRDRAFGELFF. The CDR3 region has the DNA TGTGCCAGCAGAGACCGGGACAGGGCGTTCGGGGAGCTGTTTTTT.

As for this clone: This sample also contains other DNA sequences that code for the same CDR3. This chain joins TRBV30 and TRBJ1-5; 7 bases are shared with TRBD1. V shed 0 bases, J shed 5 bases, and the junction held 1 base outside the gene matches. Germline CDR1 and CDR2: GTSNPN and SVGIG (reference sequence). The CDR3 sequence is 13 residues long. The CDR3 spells CAWSVQGDQPQHF. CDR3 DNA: TGTGCCTGGAGTGTCCAGGGGGATCAGCCCCAGCATTTT.

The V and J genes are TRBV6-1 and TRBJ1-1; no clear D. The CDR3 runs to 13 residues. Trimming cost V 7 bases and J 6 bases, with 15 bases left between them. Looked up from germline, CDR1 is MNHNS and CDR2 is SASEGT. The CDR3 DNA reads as TGTGCCAGCATCGCCATCGCGGGCGCTGAAGCTTTCTTT. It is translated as CASIAIAGAEAFF.

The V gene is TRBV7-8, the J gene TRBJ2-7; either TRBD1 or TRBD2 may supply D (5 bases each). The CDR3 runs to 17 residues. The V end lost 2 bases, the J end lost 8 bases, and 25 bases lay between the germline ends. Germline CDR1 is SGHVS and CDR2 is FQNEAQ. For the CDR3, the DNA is TGTGCCAGCAGCTTACGGGGAACAAGCAGTCGGGGCACAAAGCAGTACTTC. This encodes CASSLRGTSSRGTKQYF.

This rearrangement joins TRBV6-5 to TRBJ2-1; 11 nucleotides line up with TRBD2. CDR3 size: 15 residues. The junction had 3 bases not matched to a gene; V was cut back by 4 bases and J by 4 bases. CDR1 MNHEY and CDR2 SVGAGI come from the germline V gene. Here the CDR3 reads CASSSLAGAYNEQFF. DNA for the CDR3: TGTGCCAGCAGTTCACTAGCGGGAGCTTACAATGAGCAGTTCTTC.

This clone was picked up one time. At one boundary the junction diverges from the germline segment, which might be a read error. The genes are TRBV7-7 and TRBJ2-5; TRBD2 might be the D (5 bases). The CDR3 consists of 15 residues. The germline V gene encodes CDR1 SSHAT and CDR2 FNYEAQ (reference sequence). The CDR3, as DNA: TGTGCTAGCAGCTTAGCTCGAGGGCGAGAAGAGACCCAGTACTTC. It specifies CASSLARGREETQYF.

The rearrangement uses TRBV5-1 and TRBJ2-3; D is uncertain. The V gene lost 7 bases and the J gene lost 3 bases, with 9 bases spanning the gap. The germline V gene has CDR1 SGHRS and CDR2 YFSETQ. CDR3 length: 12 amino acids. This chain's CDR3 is CASLGSTDTQYF. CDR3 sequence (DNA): TGCGCCAGCCTGGGCAGTACAGATACGCAGTATTTT.

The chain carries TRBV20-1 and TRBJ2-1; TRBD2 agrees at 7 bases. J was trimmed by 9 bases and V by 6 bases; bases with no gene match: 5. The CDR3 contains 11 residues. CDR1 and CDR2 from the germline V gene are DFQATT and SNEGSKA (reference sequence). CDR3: CSAPSGTEQFF. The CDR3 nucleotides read TGCAGTGCCCCTAGCGGCACTGAGCAGTTCTTC.

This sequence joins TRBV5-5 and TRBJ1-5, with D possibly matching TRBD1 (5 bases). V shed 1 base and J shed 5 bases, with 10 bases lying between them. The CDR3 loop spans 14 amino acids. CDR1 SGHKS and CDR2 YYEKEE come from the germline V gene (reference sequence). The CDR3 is CASSLFRDDQPQHF. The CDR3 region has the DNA TGTGCCAGCAGCTTGTTCAGGGATGATCAGCCCCAGCATTTT. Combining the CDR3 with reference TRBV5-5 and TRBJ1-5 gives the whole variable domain DAGVTQSPTHLIKTRGQQVTLRCSPISGHKSVSWYQQVLGQGPQFIFQYYEKEERGRGNFPDRFSARQFPNYSSELNVNALLLGDSALYLCASSLFRDDQPQHFGDGTRLSIL.

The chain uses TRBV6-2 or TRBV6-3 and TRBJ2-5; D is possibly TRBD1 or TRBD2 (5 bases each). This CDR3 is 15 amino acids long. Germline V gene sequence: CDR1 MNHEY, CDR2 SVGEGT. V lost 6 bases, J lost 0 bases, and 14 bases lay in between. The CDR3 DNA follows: TGTGCCAGCAGCTCCGGTTGGGGGTACCAAGAGACCCAGTACTTC. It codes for CASSSGWGYQETQYF.

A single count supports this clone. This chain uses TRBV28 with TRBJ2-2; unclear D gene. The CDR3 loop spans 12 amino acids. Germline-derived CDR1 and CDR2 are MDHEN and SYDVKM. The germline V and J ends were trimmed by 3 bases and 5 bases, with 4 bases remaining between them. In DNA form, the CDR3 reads TGTGCCAGCAGTTTCACGACCGGGGAGCTGTTTTTT. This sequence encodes CASSFTTGELFF.

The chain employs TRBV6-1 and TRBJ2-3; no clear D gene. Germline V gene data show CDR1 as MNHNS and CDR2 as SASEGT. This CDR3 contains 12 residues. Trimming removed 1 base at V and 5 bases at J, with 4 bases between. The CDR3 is CASSEGGDTQYF. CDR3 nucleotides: TGTGCCAGCAGTGAAGGGGGAGATACGCAGTATTTT.

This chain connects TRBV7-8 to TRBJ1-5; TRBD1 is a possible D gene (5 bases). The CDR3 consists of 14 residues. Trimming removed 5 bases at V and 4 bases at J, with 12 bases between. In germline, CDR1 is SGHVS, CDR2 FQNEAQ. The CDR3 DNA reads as TGTGCCAGCAGCCCATCGCGGGGGAATCAGCCCCAGCATTTT. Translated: CASSPSRGNQPQHF.

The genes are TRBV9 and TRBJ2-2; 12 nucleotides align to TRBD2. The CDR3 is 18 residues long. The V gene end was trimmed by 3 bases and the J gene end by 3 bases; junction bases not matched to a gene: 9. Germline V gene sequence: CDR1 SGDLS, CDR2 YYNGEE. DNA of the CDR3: TGTGCCAGCAGCGCCGGACTAGCGGGAAGGTCGGACACCGGGGAGCTGTTTTTT. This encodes CASSAGLAGRSDTGELFF. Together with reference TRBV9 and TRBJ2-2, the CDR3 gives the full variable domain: DSGVTQTPKHLITATGQRVTLRCSPRSGDLSVYWYQQSLDQGLQFLIQYYNGEERAKGNILERFSAQQFPDLHSELNLSSLELGDSALYFCASSAGLAGRSDTGELFFGEGSRLTVL.

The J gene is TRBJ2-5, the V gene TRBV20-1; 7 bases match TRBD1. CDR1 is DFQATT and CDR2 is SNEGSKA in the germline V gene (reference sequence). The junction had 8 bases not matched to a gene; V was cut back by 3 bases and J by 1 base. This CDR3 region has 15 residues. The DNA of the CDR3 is TGCAGTGCTAGTGAACCGGGACAGAGCCAAGAGACCCAGTACTTC. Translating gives CSASEPGQSQETQYF.

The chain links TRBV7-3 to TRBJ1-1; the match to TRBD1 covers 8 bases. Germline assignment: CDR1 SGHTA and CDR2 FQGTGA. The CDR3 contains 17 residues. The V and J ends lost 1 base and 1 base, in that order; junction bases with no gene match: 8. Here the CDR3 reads CASSLNPQGTGNTEAFF. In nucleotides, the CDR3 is TGTGCCAGCAGCTTAAACCCTCAAGGGACAGGGAACACTGAAGCTTTCTTT.

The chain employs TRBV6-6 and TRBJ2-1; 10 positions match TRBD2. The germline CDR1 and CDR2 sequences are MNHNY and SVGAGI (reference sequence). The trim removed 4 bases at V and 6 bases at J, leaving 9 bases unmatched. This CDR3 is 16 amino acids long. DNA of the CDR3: TGTGCCAGCAGTTCGAAAGGGACTAGCGAGCTCAATGAGCAGTTCTTC. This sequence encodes CASSSKGTSELNEQFF.

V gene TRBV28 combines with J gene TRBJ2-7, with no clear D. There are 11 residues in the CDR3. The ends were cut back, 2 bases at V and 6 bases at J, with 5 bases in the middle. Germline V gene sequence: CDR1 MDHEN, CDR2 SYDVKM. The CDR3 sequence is CASSLEGEQYF. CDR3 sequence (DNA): TGTGCCAGCAGTTTAGAAGGCGAGCAGTACTTC.

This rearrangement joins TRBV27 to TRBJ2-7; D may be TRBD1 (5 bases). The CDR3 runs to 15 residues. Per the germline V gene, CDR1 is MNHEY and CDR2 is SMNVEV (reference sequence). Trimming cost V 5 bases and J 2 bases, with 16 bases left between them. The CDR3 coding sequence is TGTGCCAGCAGTCCCGTCAGCAGGGTTGCCTACGAGCAGTACTTC. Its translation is CASSPVSRVAYEQYF.

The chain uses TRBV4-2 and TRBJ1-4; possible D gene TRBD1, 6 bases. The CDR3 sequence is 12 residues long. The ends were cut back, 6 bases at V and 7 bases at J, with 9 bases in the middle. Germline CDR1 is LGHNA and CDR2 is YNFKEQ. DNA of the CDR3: TGTGCCAGCAGACAGGGAAGTGAAAAACTGTTTTTT. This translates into CASRQGSEKLFF.

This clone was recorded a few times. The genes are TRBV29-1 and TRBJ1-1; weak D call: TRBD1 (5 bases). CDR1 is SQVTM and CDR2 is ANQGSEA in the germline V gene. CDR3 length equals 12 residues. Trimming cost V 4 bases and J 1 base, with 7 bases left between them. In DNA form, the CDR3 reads TGCAGCGTTGCCAGGGAGAACACTGAAGCTTTCTTT. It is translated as CSVARENTEAFF.